This T cell receptor beta chain is drawn from a study of T cells in Graves' hyperthyroidism and ophthalmopathy. This clonotype has at least ten counts. The V end lost 1 base, the J end lost 2 bases, and 18 bases lay between the germline ends. CDR1 is SEHNR, CDR2 FQNEAQ, per germline (reference sequence). The CDR3 sequence is 17 residues long. TCR beta CDR3 regions were amplified from RNA transcripts. The HTBI primer set was used in a first-round RT-PCR of the TCR CDR3. TCRdb re-called the multiplex PCR reads through MiXCR, storing one row per CDR3 protein. The sample contains approximately 430,000 distinct CDR3 sequences, approximately 14% of which appear only once.

The chain combines TRBV7-9 with TRBJ2-7, with D maybe TRBD1 (5 bases). Sequencing was performed on blood. This sequence was found in a woman aged 18-30 years with Graves' hyperthyroidism. The CDR3: CASSLVPIGVSTYEQYF. The CDR3, as DNA: TGTGCCAGCAGCTTAGTTCCTATAGGGGTCTCCACCTACGAGCAGTACTTC. The full variable domain, completed using reference TRBV7-9 and TRBJ2-7, is DTGVSQNPRHKITKRGQNVTFRCDPISEHNRLYWYRQTLGQGPEFLTYFQNEAQLEKSRLLSDRFSAERPKGSFSTLEIQRTEQGDSAMYLCASSLVPIGVSTYEQYFGPGTRLTVT.